This passage covers 30 T cell receptor beta chains from one sample sequenced in a study of shared clonotypes between healthy human individuals (dated by TCRdb to about 2020). Library generation was performed with the immunoSEQ multiplex PCR assay. TCRdb's version of the immuneACCESS table is confined to in-frame rearrangements and falls short of the full clone set. An unresolved V gene accounts for under half of the shortfall where checked; the remainder is of unknown origin. The sample table holds 2 million to 3 million clones, of which approximately 94% were seen once. Of the sample, 0.35% to 0.45% falls within the top ten clones. Sequenced sample: naive CD4+ T cells from PBMCs. Explained via the paper, the cell subset or site label denotes: CD45RA+ positively selected. All receptors derive from a man aged 18 to 30 in good health. Some clones in this sample may be carry-over from other donors' samples.

The V call is TRBV6-5, the J call TRBJ1-2; D gene ambiguous. There are 15 residues in the CDR3. Germline CDR1 MNHEY, CDR2 SVGAGI. V was clipped by 0 bases and J by 4 bases, with 12 bases between them. The CDR3 DNA is TGTGCCAGCAGTTACTCCTCTTGGGCTGTCTATGGCTACACCTTC. Amino acids: CASSYSSWAVYGYTF.

This clone turned up a few times. The chain recombines TRBV5-1 with TRBJ1-2, with D uncertain. This CDR3 is built from 11 residues. Germline CDR1 and CDR2: SGHRS and YFSETQ. V was shortened by 0 bases and J by 9 bases, with 6 bases between the two germline ends. The CDR3 region is CASSLGQSYTF. CDR3 nucleotide sequence: TGCGCCAGCAGCTTGGGACAAAGCTACACCTTC.

This chain joins TRBV18 and TRBJ2-7; no reliable D call. The V end lost 6 bases, the J end lost 7 bases, and 25 bases lay between the germline ends. The CDR3 consists of 16 residues. From germline, CDR1 is KGHSH and CDR2 LQKENI. The CDR3 coding sequence is TGTGCCAGCTCCCGATATACCGGGCCCCCCACGGGTGAGCAGTACTTC. Its protein product is CASSRYTGPPTGEQYF.

This clone has just a few counts. The chain joins TRBV29-1 to TRBJ2-7, with 13 positions matching TRBD2. The junction had 6 bases not matched to a gene; V was cut back by 6 bases and J by 4 bases. Germline V gene lookup returns CDR1 SQVTM and CDR2 ANQGSEA. The CDR3 has 14 amino acids. The CDR3 nucleotides read TGCAGCGTAACCGGGACTAGCGGGAATTACGAGCAGTACTTC. Translation gives CSVTGTSGNYEQYF.

This clone appeared a single time. The V gene is TRBV7-9, the J gene TRBJ1-4; TRBD1 might be the D (6 bases). This CDR3 spans 16 amino acids. The V end was cut by 1 base, the J end by 8 bases, with 17 bases between. Germline assignment: CDR1 SEHNR and CDR2 FQNEAQ (reference sequence). The CDR3 DNA reads TGTGCCAGCAGCTTAGGATTTCGACAGGTCAACGAAAAACTGTTTTTT. Its protein product is CASSLGFRQVNEKLFF.

This clone appeared a single time. The CDR3 coding sequence is TGTGCCAGCAGCTCCTTTGGGGGAACGGAGACCCAGTACTTC. Amino acids: CASSSFGGTETQYF. The chain joins TRBV7-9 to TRBJ2-5; D is perhaps TRBD1 or TRBD2 (5 bases each). V lost 4 bases to trimming and J lost 5 bases, with 14 bases between them. The CDR3 is made up of 14 amino acids. Germline CDR1 reads SEHNR; CDR2 reads FQNEAQ (reference sequence).

This chain connects TRBV6-9 to TRBJ2-5, with a tentative D call TRBD1 (7 bases). CDR3 length: 16 amino acids. The germline V and J ends were trimmed by 10 bases and 3 bases, with 24 bases remaining between them. The germline V gene has CDR1 MNHGY and CDR2 SVAAGI. The CDR3 spells CAIFRDSARGKETQYF. The CDR3 DNA sequence: TGTGCCATCTTTCGGGACAGCGCCCGGGGGAAAGAGACCCAGTACTTC.

V is TRBV6-5 and J is TRBJ1-1, with TRBD1 identical over 9 bases. Germline V gene data show CDR1 as MNHEY and CDR2 as SVGAGI. Germline trimming cut 4 bases from V and 5 bases from J; bases unmatched to any gene: 11. The CDR3 is 16 residues long. This CDR3 reads CASSSQPTGGTTEAFF. The CDR3 nucleotides read TGTGCCAGCAGTTCTCAACCGACAGGGGGTACGACTGAAGCTTTCTTT.

The J gene is TRBJ2-7, the V gene TRBV11-3, with 11 positions matching TRBD1. Unmatched junction bases numbered 7, after V lost 5 bases and J lost 4 bases. CDR3 length: 15 residues. From germline, CDR1 is SGHNT and CDR2 YENEEA. The CDR3 region has the DNA TGTGCCAGCAGCCAAGGACAGGGGGCCCCTTACGAGCAGTACTTC. Residues: CASSQGQGAPYEQYF.

This chain connects TRBV7-9 to TRBJ1-2; possibly TRBD1 for D (5 bases). CDR1 SEHNR and CDR2 FQNEAQ come from the germline V gene (reference sequence). V was pared by 2 bases and J by 3 bases, with 16 bases between. This CDR3 region has 16 residues. The CDR3 region has the DNA TGTGCCAGCAGCTTATGGGGGACGGATAGCTACTATGGCTACACCTTC. Its translation: CASSLWGTDSYYGYTF.

This sequence joins TRBV5-1 and TRBJ2-7, with TRBD1 matching 7 bases. From germline, CDR1 is SGHRS and CDR2 YFSETQ. The CDR3 covers 14 residues. The J segment lost 4 bases and the V segment lost 4 bases, leaving 8 bases of the junction unmatched. CDR3 sequence (DNA): TGCGCCAGCAGCCCGGGGACAGCCTTGTACGAGCAGTACTTC. It codes for CASSPGTALYEQYF.

This clone was recorded once. The rearrangement links TRBV5-4 to TRBJ2-1, with unresolved D. The CDR3 is 14 residues long. V was trimmed by 0 bases and J by 10 bases, leaving 14 bases between them. Germline CDR1 reads SGHNT; CDR2 reads YYREEE (reference sequence). CDR3 bases: TGTGCCAGCAGCTTGGGCCCCTCGGACGCCGAGCAGTTCTTC. Its protein is CASSLGPSDAEQFF.

The J gene is TRBJ2-7, the V gene TRBV5-1; D remains unclear. CDR3 size: 11 residues. Germline loops: CDR1 SGHRS, CDR2 YFSETQ. The V and J ends lost 3 bases and 6 bases respectively, with 7 bases between them. The CDR3 DNA reads as TGCGCCAGCAGCTCGGGCTGCGAGCAGTACTTC. This encodes CASSSGCEQYF.

This chain uses TRBV30 with TRBJ2-5; 11 bases fit TRBD2. The assigned J gene may be wrong: the sequence end matches TRBJ2-7 better. The CDR3 covers 17 residues. The V gene's germline CDR1 is GTSNPN and CDR2 SVGIG (reference sequence). The CDR3 bases are TGTGCCTGGAGTTCCCTCTTTAGCGGGAGGGGAAACTACGAGCAGTACTTC. Amino acid sequence: CAWSSLFSGRGNYEQYF.

This rearrangement joins TRBV9 to TRBJ1-3; no reliable D call. Trimming took off 0 bases at V and 4 bases at J, with 5 bases between the two ends. Per the germline V gene, CDR1 is SGDLS and CDR2 is YYNGEE. This CDR3 is built from 13 residues. The CDR3 sequence: CASSVDHGNTIYF. The CDR3 nucleotides read TGTGCCAGCAGCGTAGATCACGGAAACACCATATATTTT.

The chain recombines TRBV5-1 with TRBJ2-7, with D uncertain. CDR3 length equals 12 residues. Between the trimmed V and J ends, which lost 7 bases and 0 bases, there was a span of 8 bases. Germline V gives CDR1 SGHRS, CDR2 YFSETQ. CDR3 nucleotides: TGCGCCAGCCAGGCCCACTCCTACGAGCAGTACTTC. Translating gives CASQAHSYEQYF.

The table lists this clone with a count of one. The V call is TRBV4-3, the J call TRBJ1-4; D remains ambiguous. Germline lookup yields CDR1 LGHNA and CDR2 YSLEER. This CDR3 region has 15 residues. Trimming shortened V by 1 base and J by 5 bases, and 11 bases separated the two germline ends. The CDR3 region is CASSQGWPPNEKLFF. The CDR3 bases are TGCGCCAGCAGCCAAGGTTGGCCCCCCAATGAAAAACTGTTTTTT.

The chain is built from TRBV6-1 and TRBJ1-2; TRBD1 is a possible D gene (6 bases). With 4 bases removed from V and 11 bases from J, the gap between germline ends came to 20 bases. CDR3 length: 14 amino acids. Germline V gives CDR1 MNHNS, CDR2 SASEGT. For the CDR3, the DNA is TGTGCCAGCAGTGGAGCACGGACAGTGCCCCCATACACCTTC. This codes for CASSGARTVPPYTF.

V gene TRBV4-3 combines with J gene TRBJ2-1, with TRBD2 matching over 8 bases. Germline V CDR1 and CDR2: LGHNA, YSLEER. This CDR3 region has 14 residues. V shed 4 bases, J shed 13 bases, and the junction held 12 bases outside the gene matches. The CDR3 region is CASSRKRQTSEQFF. The CDR3, as DNA: TGCGCCAGCAGCCGGAAGCGTCAGACTAGCGAACAGTTCTTC.

V is TRBV5-1 and J is TRBJ2-1; D remains unclear. Trimming cost V 0 bases and J 10 bases, with 11 bases left between them. The germline V gene encodes CDR1 SGHRS and CDR2 YFSETQ. CDR3 length equals 13 residues. The CDR3 sequence: CASSLGPTREQFF. The CDR3 DNA sequence: TGCGCCAGCAGCTTGGGGCCGACCCGGGAGCAGTTCTTC. Supplemented by reference TRBV5-1 and TRBJ2-1, the full variable domain reads KAGVTQTPRYLIKTRGQQVTLSCSPISGHRSVSWYQQTPGQGLQFLFEYFSETQRNKGNFPGRFSGRQFSNSRSEMNVSTLELGDSALYLCASSLGPTREQFFGPGTRLTVL.

The chain joins TRBV5-1 to TRBJ1-1; TRBD1 is a possible D gene (5 bases). CDR3 size: 13 residues. From germline, CDR1 is SGHRS and CDR2 YFSETQ. The V end was cut by 0 bases, the J end by 7 bases, with 10 bases between. The CDR3 DNA sequence: TGCGCCAGCAGCTTGGTAGGGGTGGGTGAAGCTTTCTTT. Protein: CASSLVGVGEAFF.

The chain is built from TRBV27 and TRBJ1-1, with D possibly matching TRBD1 (5 bases). The CDR3 consists of 14 residues. The V gene lost 6 bases and the J gene lost 1 base, with 12 bases spanning the gap. The germline gives CDR1 MNHEY, CDR2 SMNVEV (reference sequence). CDR3 bases: TGTGCCAGCAGAGCGCGACAGACGAACACTGAAGCTTTCTTT. It yields the protein CASRARQTNTEAFF.

Here the CDR3 reads CAWRYGDTQYF. The CDR3 coding sequence is TGTGCCTGGAGGTATGGAGATACGCAGTATTTT. The chain combines TRBV30 with TRBJ2-3; D gene unclear. V lost 3 bases, J lost 5 bases, and 6 bases lay in between. Germline lookup yields CDR1 GTSNPN and CDR2 SVGIG (reference sequence). The CDR3 is 11 amino acids.

This chain joins TRBV7-2 and TRBJ2-7; D may correspond to TRBD1 or TRBD2 (5 bases each). V gave up 5 bases and J gave up 2 bases, with 16 bases separating them. CDR1 is SGHTA and CDR2 is FQGNSA in the germline V gene. The length of the CDR3 is 15 residues. The CDR3 reads CASSQGRSQAYEQYF. The CDR3 bases are TGTGCCAGCAGCCAGGGACGGAGCCAGGCCTACGAGCAGTACTTC.

V gene TRBV7-3 combines with J gene TRBJ2-2; maybe TRBD1 (6 bases). Trimming pared 5 bases from V and 6 bases from J, leaving 19 bases between. CDR1 and CDR2 (germline): SGHTA, FQGTGA. The CDR3 runs 16 residues. The CDR3 region is CASSPPGARRAGELFF. CDR3 nucleotides: TGTGCCAGCAGCCCTCCAGGGGCGCGTAGGGCCGGGGAGCTGTTTTTT.

This clone has only a few counts. V and J are TRBV25-1 and TRBJ1-1; 10 bases agree with TRBD1. There are 14 residues in the CDR3. The ends lost 4 bases at V and 3 bases at J; junction bases unmatched: 2. CDR1 is MGHDK and CDR2 is SYGVNS in the germline V gene. The CDR3 region is CASSGDRGYTEAFF. The CDR3 DNA sequence: TGTGCCAGCAGTGGGGACAGGGGCTACACTGAAGCTTTCTTT.

The V gene is TRBV5-1, the J gene TRBJ2-1, with unresolved D. Germline lookup yields CDR1 SGHRS and CDR2 YFSETQ. The CDR3 length is 18 residues. V lost 2 bases and J lost 0, with 18 bases in between. The chain's CDR3 is CASSFFPVRPSSYNEQFF. The CDR3 DNA reads as TGCGCCAGCAGCTTTTTTCCAGTTAGACCTAGCTCCTACAATGAGCAGTTCTTC.

For this clone: The same CDR3 arises from other DNA sequences in this sample as well. This sequence joins TRBV11-2 and TRBJ2-3; no reliable D call. CDR1 SGHAT and CDR2 FQNNGV come from the germline V gene. This CDR3 comprises 13 residues. The V end was cut by 0 bases, the J end by 1 base, with 2 bases between. CDR3 in amino acids: CASSLEGTDTQYF. CDR3 nucleotide sequence: TGTGCCAGCAGCTTAGAGGGCACAGATACGCAGTATTTT.

The chain links TRBV10-3 to TRBJ2-1; perhaps TRBD2 as D (7 bases). Germline loops: CDR1 ENHRY, CDR2 SYGVKD. This CDR3 comprises 17 residues. With 4 bases removed from V and 5 bases from J, the gap between germline ends came to 21 bases. CDR3: CAISGPRQASGHNEQFF. Written as DNA, the CDR3 is TGTGCCATCAGTGGTCCCCGACAGGCTAGCGGCCACAATGAGCAGTTCTTC.

The J gene is TRBJ1-2, the V gene TRBV7-9; 9 nucleotides agree with TRBD1. Germline V lookup: CDR1 SEHNR, CDR2 FQNEAQ (reference sequence). V gave up 11 bases and J gave up 4 bases; unmatched junction bases: 26. This CDR3 is built from 19 residues. In nucleotides, the CDR3 is TGTGCCCGACCCACCCCCCGGGGGGACAGGGTGGGATGGGGCTATGGCTACACCTTC. This codes for CARPTPRGDRVGWGYGYTF. Full variable domain (outside the CDR3, taken from reference TRBV7-9 and TRBJ1-2): DTGVSQNPRHKITKRGQNVTFRCDPISEHNRLYWYRQTLGQGPEFLTYFQNEAQLEKSRLLSDRFSAERPKGSFSTLEIQRTEQGDSAMYLCARPTPRGDRVGWGYGYTFGSGTRLTVV.